What follows describes a single TCR beta chain. This specimen belongs to a study of CD8 T cells in Susac syndrome. Germline V lookup: CDR1 MNHNS, CDR2 SASEGT. V dropped 7 bases and J dropped 0 bases, with 16 bases sitting between them. This CDR3 contains 15 residues. A quantity of 0.5 to 1 ug RNA underwent reverse transcription using random hexamers. Via MiXCR, TCRdb re-called the immunoSEQ multiplex PCR reads, giving one row per CDR3 protein. This table holds about 57,000 distinct CDR3 sequences, about 92% found once. This sequence originates from a human donor with multiple sclerosis. The chain joins TRBV6-1 to TRBJ2-7, with D possibly matching TRBD2 (6 bases). The sequencing sample was made of CD8+ T cells from PBMCs. This chain's CDR3 is CASTATDGSSYEQYF. The CDR3 nucleotides read TGTGCCAGCACGGCTACGGACGGGAGCTCCTACGAGCAGTACTTC.